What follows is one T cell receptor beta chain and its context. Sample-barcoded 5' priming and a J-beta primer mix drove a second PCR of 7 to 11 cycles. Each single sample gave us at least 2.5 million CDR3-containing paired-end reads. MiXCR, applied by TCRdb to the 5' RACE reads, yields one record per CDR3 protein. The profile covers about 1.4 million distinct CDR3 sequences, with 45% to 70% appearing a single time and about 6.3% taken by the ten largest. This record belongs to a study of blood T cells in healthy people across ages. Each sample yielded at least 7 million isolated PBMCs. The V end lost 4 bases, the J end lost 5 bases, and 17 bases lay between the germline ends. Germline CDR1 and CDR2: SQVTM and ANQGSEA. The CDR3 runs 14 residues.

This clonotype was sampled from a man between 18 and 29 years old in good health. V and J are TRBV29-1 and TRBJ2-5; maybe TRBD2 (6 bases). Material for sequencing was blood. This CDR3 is CSVGGARGEETQYF. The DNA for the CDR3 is TGCAGCGTTGGGGGAGCGCGGGGTGAGGAGACCCAGTACTTC.